These 7 T cell receptor beta chains share one sample of origin, sequenced in a study of T cell responses to AZD1222 COVID-19 vaccine. Data came from immunoSEQ multiplex PCR; TCRdb stores just in-frame clones and leaves some out. This sample carries 130,000 to 150,000 clones, nearly 90% of them seen once, and the ten largest clones take 5.4%. The sample here was peripheral blood, taken 28 days after the second dose of the MenACWY control vaccine. The receptors were gathered from an adult who received the MenACWY meningococcal vaccine as a control.

V usage is TRBV5-6 and J usage is TRBJ1-2; D is uncertain. V was cut by 1 base and J by 9 bases, with 16 bases left in between. The germline V gene has CDR1 SGHDT and CDR2 YYEEEE. The CDR3 covers 14 residues. The CDR3 region has the DNA TGTGCCAGCAGCTTGTTGGTCAACCCTATCCGCTACACCTTC. This codes for CASSLLVNPIRYTF.

The rearrangement joins TRBV29-1 to TRBJ1-1; D not resolved. V was trimmed by 2 bases and J by 10 bases, leaving 11 bases between them. The CDR3 spans 11 residues. CDR1 and CDR2 (germline): SQVTM, ANQGSEA. Here the CDR3 DNA reads TGCAGCGTTGAAAGCTCCCGAGGAGCTTTCTTT. Translated, it gives CSVESSRGAFF.

The J gene is TRBJ1-1, the V gene TRBV15; possible D gene TRBD1, 5 bases. V lost 1 base, J lost 7 bases, and 10 bases lay in between. CDR1 is LNHNV, CDR2 YYDKDF, per germline (reference sequence). The CDR3 spans 13 residues. CDR3 in amino acids: CATSRGGTVEAFF. CDR3 nucleotides: TGTGCCACCAGCAGAGGGGGGACGGTTGAAGCTTTCTTT. The complete variable domain, with remaining parts taken from reference TRBV15 and TRBJ1-1, reads DAMVIQNPRYQVTQFGKPVTLSCSQTLNHNVMYWYQQKSSQAPKLLFHYYDKDFNNEADTPDNFQSRRPNTSFCFLDIRSPGLGDTAMYLCATSRGGTVEAFFGQGTRLTVV.

The chain combines TRBV28 with TRBJ1-5; 7 nucleotides align to TRBD1. V shed 5 bases and J 1 base; nucleotides not matched to a gene: 20. There are 20 residues in the CDR3. In germline, CDR1 is MDHEN, CDR2 SYDVKM. The CDR3 loop reads CASSPLIWGQTVHSNQPQHF. For the CDR3, the DNA is TGTGCCAGCAGTCCCCTAATATGGGGACAGACGGTGCACAGCAATCAGCCCCAGCATTTT.

This chain connects TRBV5-4 to TRBJ2-1; TRBD1 agrees at 9 bases. CDR1 is SGHNT and CDR2 is YYREEE in the germline V gene (reference sequence). Trimming at V came to 0 bases and at J to 6 bases, leaving 10 bases not matched to a gene. The CDR3 covers 17 residues. The chain's CDR3 is CASSLGPTGTGFNEQFF. The DNA for the CDR3 is TGTGCCAGCAGCTTGGGGCCCACCGGGACAGGGTTCAATGAGCAGTTCTTC.

The V call is TRBV5-4, the J call TRBJ1-6; D perhaps matches TRBD1 (5 bases). Germline V gene sequence: CDR1 SGHNT, CDR2 YYREEE (reference sequence). CDR3 size: 16 residues. V lost 4 bases, J lost 7 bases, and 18 bases lay in between. In DNA form, the CDR3 reads TGTGCCAGCAGCCCGATCCCGGCAGGGCAGAATTCACCCCTCCACTTT. Translation gives CASSPIPAGQNSPLHF.

The chain couples TRBV20-1 to TRBJ2-1, with unresolved D. The CDR3 spans 14 residues. Germline V CDR1 and CDR2: DFQATT, SNEGSKA (reference sequence). Trimming shortened V by 3 bases and J by 7 bases, and 16 bases separated the two germline ends. The CDR3: CSASPVKGWNEQFF. CDR3 coding DNA: TGCAGTGCTAGTCCAGTCAAGGGCTGGAATGAGCAGTTCTTC.